Below, one T cell receptor (beta chain) is given with its context. Its binding antigen is unknown. The record has no base qualities; no much larger clone is one base away. This record comes from a study of T cell responses to AZD1222 COVID-19 vaccine (dated by TCRdb to the early 2020s). Regarding the complete study: AZD1222 recipients with second doses at about 4 weeks or about 12 weeks were pooled, because spike-specific TCR depth and breadth did not differ between schedules. TCR sequencing was performed for about 240 trial participants, of whom about 200 were given two doses of AZD1222 and some 26 were given two doses of MenACWY control vaccine. Trial participants were enrolled into age subgroups of 18-55, 56-69 and 70-plus years, which contained 148, 28 and 57 TCR-sequenced participants, respectively.

Its CDR3 holds 15 amino acids, cysteine through phenylalanine. The kept DNA is CDR3 alone, 45 bases in frame from the first base. Trimming accounts for 3 bases at V and 11 bases at J, while the number of junction bases matched to no gene is 12. The germline V gene sets CDR1 to MDHEN and CDR2 to SYDVKM. Broader findings and caveats from the paper: Reportedly, almost half of the unique spike-specific TCRs recognized epitopes lying outside the regions that are mutated in the B.1.351 and B.1.1.7 variants. Only five to seven AZD1222 recipients were SARS-CoV-2 seropositive at baseline, limiting conclusions about previously exposed vaccinees. In the small 56-69-year group, the increase in depth fell short of significance, most likely because of low power. Because no day 14 peak-response samples were available, repertoires were characterized only after the peak T cell response. Most participants were white British and females outnumbered males, and the authors suggested that clonal diversity may have been underestimated. A significant rise in spike-specific TCR breadth and depth was observed after two AZD1222 doses relative to day 0 and relative to MenACWY recipients. CD4 TCRs associated with the vaccine covered the entire spike protein, and the dominant responses were in regions 160-218 and 743-854.

The CDR3 regions of human TCRbeta chains were subjected to immunosequencing. On the authors' methods: TCRs in the repertoires were matched against a reference library of SARS-CoV-2-specific TCRs that had been generated with the MIRA antigen-specificity platform. Breadth was defined as the fraction of unique TCRs that were SARS-CoV-2-associated, and depth was defined as the fraction of total T cells that were SARS-CoV-2-associated. Using the MIRA data, every spike-specific TCR was mapped to the spike region that the TCR reacted to and assigned to either a CD4 or a CD8 class. Log10-transformed breadth and depth values were compared by one-way ANOVA with Sidak's multiple comparisons tests. This immuneACCESS table, as held by TCRdb, lists in-frame sequences with V and J called but not all clones. Of the missing ones, under half trace to an unresolved V gene in checked studies; the others have no known cause. V, J and clone size are those of that table, while D and trimming were read from the DNA. The sample contains tens of thousands of clones, about 88% of them found a single time. Approximately 21% of the sample goes to the ten largest clones.

Sample time point, as interpreted from the label and publication: baseline before first vaccination. Vaccinee samples were obtained from the UK trials COV001 and COV002, which included a single-blind randomized controlled phase 2/3 trial of AZD1222 (ChAdOx1 nCoV-19) in healthy adults. For TCRbeta chain sequencing, PBMC samples were collected from trial participants at day 0 and at day 28 after the second dose. The chain joins TRBV28 to TRBJ1-4, with 7 bases in between that match TRBD1. This specimen consisted of peripheral blood, obtained on day 0 of AZD1222 vaccination. This clonotype was obtained from an adult in good health. The DNA reads as follows: TGTGCCAGCAGTTTTGGAGGGACAGTGTCGGGGAAACTGTTTTTT. Translation gives CASSFGGTVSGKLFF.